The 7 T cell receptor beta chains below were found in one sample sequenced in a study of cytomegalovirus exposure and HLA in healthy donors. Primers for the PCR totalled 60 Vbeta and 13 Jbeta. The repertoire was sequenced with immunoSEQ multiplex PCR; TCRdb's copy has only in-frame clones and lacks some. This repertoire shows approximately 140,000 clones, about 74% found once; its top ten account for more than 4.5%. Sequenced material: PBMCs. These receptors were collected from a woman in her 50s in good health and CMV-seronegative.

This clone turned up a few times. The chain couples TRBV29-1 to TRBJ2-1; 8 positions agree with TRBD2. Germline V gene sequence: CDR1 SQVTM, CDR2 ANQGSEA. The CDR3 has 13 residues. The J segment lost 7 bases and the V segment lost 7 bases, leaving 9 bases of the junction unmatched. DNA for the CDR3: TGCAGCGCCCGGGCGGGGGGCGGGAATGAGCAGTTCTTC. The encoded protein is CSARAGGGNEQFF.

This clone has only a few counts. The chain employs TRBV5-1 and TRBJ2-1; D is perhaps TRBD2 (6 bases). Germline loops: CDR1 SGHRS, CDR2 YFSETQ. This CDR3 has 15 residues. V was pared by 4 bases and J by 2 bases, with 13 bases between. In nucleotides, the CDR3 is TGCGCCAGCAGCCCGGGCCCGGGGGCCTACAATGAGCAGTTCTTC. Translated: CASSPGPGAYNEQFF.

The chain links TRBV7-9 to TRBJ2-1, with TRBD1 matching over 10 bases. Per the germline V gene, CDR1 is SEHNR and CDR2 is FQNEAQ (reference sequence). CDR3 length: 18 amino acids. V shed 5 bases, J shed 1 base, and the junction held 11 bases outside the gene matches. In DNA form, the CDR3 reads TGTGCCAGCAGCCTCCGGGACAGGGGTATAGGATCCTACAATGAGCAGTTCTTC. Its translation: CASSLRDRGIGSYNEQFF.

This chain links TRBV7-2 with TRBJ1-6, with 7 bases identical to TRBD1. Germline CDR1 reads SGHTA; CDR2 reads FQGNSA. The CDR3 consists of 14 residues. With V trimmed by 2 bases and J by 7 bases, 2 bases remained unmatched. In DNA form, the CDR3 reads TGTGCCAGCAGCTTACAGGGGGACAATTCACCCCTCCACTTT. The encoded protein is CASSLQGDNSPLHF.

The chain employs TRBV19 and TRBJ2-3; 8 nucleotides agree with TRBD2. The germline V gene encodes CDR1 LNHDA and CDR2 SQIVND (reference sequence). J gave up 0 bases and V 3 bases, and 8 bases lay outside the gene matches. The CDR3 is made up of 17 amino acids. CDR3 amino acids: CASSMDQAGASTDTQYF. The CDR3 DNA reads TGTGCCAGTAGTATGGACCAAGCGGGGGCAAGCACAGATACGCAGTATTTT.

For the CDR3, the DNA is TGTGCCAGCTCACCCCGCGACGGGACTGAAGCTTTCTTT. Residues: CASSPRDGTEAFF. This chain uses TRBV18 with TRBJ1-1; D gene ambiguous. V lost 3 bases and J lost 5, with 10 bases in between. CDR1 is KGHSH and CDR2 is LQKENI in the germline V gene. The CDR3 consists of 13 residues.

This clone showed up just once. V is TRBV4-1 and J is TRBJ1-1; TRBD1 matches 7 bases. The V gene end was trimmed by 5 bases and the J gene end by 1 base; junction bases not matched to a gene: 1. CDR3 length: 13 amino acids. Germline-derived CDR1 and CDR2 are MGHRA and YSYEKL. In nucleotides, the CDR3 is TGCGCCAGCAGCTGGGACAGGAACACTGAAGCTTTCTTT. The encoded protein is CASSWDRNTEAFF.